Given below is one T cell receptor (beta chain) in context. Its cognate antigen has yet to be identified. Base qualities are not at hand, and no much larger clone is one base apart. The data derive from a study of T cell responses to AZD1222 COVID-19 vaccine (dated by TCRdb to about 2021). About the investigation overall: A total of approximately 230 trial participants underwent TCR sequencing, of whom 207 received two doses of AZD1222 and about 25 received two doses of the MenACWY control vaccine. Enrollment into the trials was organized by age into subgroups of 18-55, 56-69 and 70-plus years, and those subgroups contained roughly 150, 30 and 60 TCR-sequenced participants, respectively.

The CDR3 regions of human TCRbeta chains were subjected to immunosequencing. Per the source publication's procedure: Repertoire TCRs were checked for matches against a reference library of SARS-CoV-2-specific TCRs that had been generated using the MIRA antigen-specificity platform. Breadth was defined as the fraction of unique TCRs that were SARS-CoV-2-associated. Depth was defined as the fraction of total T cells that were SARS-CoV-2-associated. Using the MIRA data, each spike-specific TCR was mapped to the spike region that the TCR reacts to and placed in a CD4 or CD8 class. Log10-transformed breadth and depth values were compared by one-way ANOVA with Sidak's multiple comparisons tests. TCRdb's version of the immuneACCESS table is confined to in-frame rearrangements and falls short of the full clone set. An unresolved V gene accounts for under half of the shortfall where checked; the remainder is of unknown origin. The V and J calls and clone size were taken over from that table, and D and trimming were inferred from the DNA. This sample comprises roughly 53,000 clones, approximately 85% of them detected only once. The ten top clones hold about 21% of the sample.

Findings and caveats that apply to the study as a whole: Participants were mostly white British and included more females than males, and it was suggested by the authors that clonal diversity may have been underestimated. Reportedly, almost half of the unique spike-specific TCRs recognized epitopes lying outside the regions that are mutated in the B.1.351 and B.1.1.7 variants. Because no day 14 peak-response samples were available, repertoires were characterized only after the peak T cell response. Conclusions about previously exposed vaccinees were limited because only a handful of AZD1222 recipients were SARS-CoV-2 seropositive at baseline. The whole spike protein was spanned by vaccine-associated CD4 TCRs, and dominant responses were seen in regions 160-218 and 743-854. The 56-69-year group was small, and its depth increase did not reach significance, likely because of low power. After two AZD1222 doses, spike-specific TCR breadth and depth were significantly higher than at day 0 and than in MenACWY recipients.

According to the study, the label for this sample's time point signals: baseline before first vaccination. What the treatment or condition label conveys for this sample: meningococcal conjugate vaccine given as trial control. Vaccinee samples came from UK trials COV001 and COV002, including a single-blind randomized controlled phase 2/3 trial of AZD1222 (ChAdOx1 nCoV-19) in healthy adults. For TCRbeta chain sequencing, PBMC samples from trial participants were taken at day 0 and at day 28 after the second dose. Sequenced material: peripheral blood, taken on day 0 of MenACWY control vaccination. The receptor's source is an adult in good health.

The DNA sequence is TGTGCCACCAGCTCCCAGGGTTACGAGCAGTACTTC. This yields the protein CATSSQGYEQYF. The rearranged segments are TRBV15 and TRBJ2-7; a tentative D call is TRBD1 (5 bases match). According to the germline V gene (reference sequence), CDR1 reads LNHNV and CDR2 reads YYDKDF. Trimming removed 5 bases from V and 4 bases from J, leaving 9 bases between the germline ends. The CDR3 runs 12 amino acids, cysteine and phenylalanine included. The entry retains the CDR3 DNA only, 36 bases that are in frame from base 1.